This T cell receptor beta chain was recovered during a study of OX40 agonist ivuxolimab in advanced cancers. Regarding the complete study: Ivuxolimab was a fully human IgG2 agonistic monoclonal antibody targeting the costimulatory receptor OX40 (CD134). Prior anti-PD-1, anti-PD-L1 or anti-CTLA-4 therapy was permitted, and checkpoint inhibitors had been received by about 36% of dose-escalation patients. Partial responses were achieved by three dose-escalation patients, of whom one had hepatocellular carcinoma and two had cutaneous melanoma. Intravenous ivuxolimab was administered to patients every 2 weeks at six dose levels: 0.01, 0.1, 0.3, 1.5, 3 and 10 mg/kg. Among the approximately 50 dose-escalation patients, 19 had hepatocellular carcinoma, 15 or so melanoma, 9 renal cell carcinoma and 9 head and neck cancer. In the dose-escalation cohort, more than 75% of patients were male, and the mean age was approximately 60 years, with a range of about 23 to 85. Peripheral TCRbeta sequencing was intended to test whether TCR sequence diversity was altered and clonal T-cell expansion was caused by ivuxolimab. The paper reports the monotherapy dose-escalation portion (N of about 54 patients) of the phase I ivuxolimab trial.

Beyond this particular receptor, the publication reports: After ivuxolimab, more expanded clones were found on average in CD8+ T cells than in CD4+ T cells. In the 0.1-3.0 mg/kg groups, partial responders had among the lowest normalized peripheral clonal expansion, particularly in CD8+ T cells. Which antigens the clonally expanded peripheral T cells were specific for was not determined. At doses of 0.1 to 3.0 mg/kg, clonal expansion of both CD4+ and CD8+ blood T cells was observed from baseline to week 6. Low levels of normalized T-cell clonal expansion were also seen in some patients who did not respond.

For sequencing of the TCRbeta CDR3 region, genomic DNA was extracted from the sorted cells. The immunoSEQ Assay was used for sequencing of TCRbeta CDR3 regions. In its TCRdb copy, this immuneACCESS table keeps in-frame sequences only and misses some clones. Where compared with another copy, unresolved V genes explain less than half of these, and the others have no known cause. This sample is represented by approximately 74,000 clones; roughly 91% of them were singletons. Clones ranked in the top ten supply around 0.32% of the sample. The CDR3 holds 15 amino acids from the cysteine to the phenylalanine. The kept DNA is CDR3 alone, 45 bases in frame from the first base. The junction carries 15 bases between V and J, which are trimmed by 3 bases and 5 bases respectively. From a lookup of the germline V gene (reference sequence), CDR1 and CDR2 are SGHAT and FQDESV. The trial excluded patients who had a history of autoimmune disease or who were on systemic immunosuppression. In every dose cohort, peripheral blood was drawn for TCR sequencing at baseline, cycle 4 day 1, and cycle 7 day 1. Samples were obtained from an open-label, multicenter, first-in-human phase I dose-escalation trial of ivuxolimab. The trial enrolled adults with locally advanced or metastatic head and neck squamous cell, hepatocellular, melanoma or renal cell carcinoma. Before TCR sequencing, CD4+ T cells and CD8+ T cells from peripheral blood were sorted into separate populations.

About this clone itself: The clone's antigen remains unknown. Base qualities are missing; no much larger clone stands one base away.

The receptor comes from an adult with an advanced solid tumor such as melanoma, head and neck, liver or kidney cancer. The sequence is built from TRBV11-1 and TRBJ2-3; perhaps TRBD1 is the D gene, with 5 bases matching. The sequencing used CD4+ or CD8+ T cells sorted from blood, collected in a trial of the OX40 agonist ivuxolimab. The CDR3 amino acid sequence is: CASSFPTGHGDTQYF. Read as DNA, the sequence is TGTGCCAGCAGCTTTCCAACAGGACATGGAGATACGCAGTATTTT.